This is a list of T cell receptor beta chains from one sample in a study of OX40 agonist ivuxolimab in advanced cancers. Repertoires were generated with immunoSEQ multiplex PCR, while TCRdb's copy carries only in-frame clones and drops some. Of about 27,000 clones listed, 83% were seen once; the top ten hold roughly 12%. The starting material was CD4+ or CD8+ T cells sorted from blood, obtained in a trial of the OX40 agonist ivuxolimab. Source of these receptors: an adult with an advanced solid tumor such as melanoma, head and neck, liver or kidney cancer. Both conserved end residues are part of each CDR3. The D gene is left open where the match is weak. Only some rows state a clone size, as once, few, many or a class for expanded clones.

cdr3_nt: TGTGCCAGCAGCTTCTTCGCCAACCACTATGGCTACACCTTC; cdr3_aa: CASSFFANHYGYTF; j_call: TRBJ1-2; clone_size: once; v_call: TRBV13; d_call: .
cdr3_nt: TGTGCCAGCAGTTTAGGAAATTGGGACACCGGGGAGCTGTTTTTT; cdr3_aa: CASSLGNWDTGELFF; j_call: TRBJ2-2; clone_size: once; v_call: TRBV28; d_call: .
cdr3_nt: TGTGCCAGTGCTTTTACCATAACAGGGAACTATGGCTACACCTTC; cdr3_aa: CASAFTITGNYGYTF; j_call: TRBJ1-2; clone_size: .; v_call: TRBV19; d_call: .
cdr3_nt: TGCGCCAGCAGGGGTGACGCGTCCAACGCCGGGGAGCTGTTTTTT; cdr3_aa: CASRGDASNAGELFF; j_call: TRBJ2-2; clone_size: .; v_call: TRBV5-1; d_call: .
cdr3_nt: TGTGCCAGCAGTGAGGATGAGACACACACCTACGAGCAGTACTTC; cdr3_aa: CASSEDETHTYEQYF; j_call: TRBJ2-7; clone_size: .; v_call: TRBV6-1; d_call: .
cdr3_nt: TGCGCCAGCAGCTTTTCGGGGCCAGGCTATGGCTACACCTTC; cdr3_aa: CASSFSGPGYGYTF; j_call: TRBJ1-2; clone_size: .; v_call: TRBV5-1; d_call: .
cdr3_nt: TGTGCCAGCAGCCCTGGTGGGGACTATGGCTACACCTTC; cdr3_aa: CASSPGGDYGYTF; j_call: TRBJ1-2; clone_size: .; v_call: TRBV11-3; d_call: .
cdr3_nt: TGTGCCAGCACCTGGGACAGCTCCTACAATGAGCAGTTCTTC; cdr3_aa: CASTWDSSYNEQFF; j_call: TRBJ2-1; clone_size: .; v_call: TRBV2; d_call: TRBD1
cdr3_nt: TGCGCCAGCAGCTTGGCGCCGGAGTTGAGCCTCACAGATACGCAGTATTTT; cdr3_aa: CASSLAPELSLTDTQYF; j_call: TRBJ2-3; clone_size: .; v_call: TRBV5-1; d_call: .
cdr3_nt: TGTGCCACCGTTCGCGACAGGGACTCTAACTATGGCTACACCTTC; cdr3_aa: CATVRDRDSNYGYTF; j_call: TRBJ1-2; clone_size: .; v_call: TRBV19; d_call: TRBD1
cdr3_nt: TGTGCTAGTGGTCCCGGCGGGACCGAGCAGTTCTTC; cdr3_aa: CASGPGGTEQFF; j_call: TRBJ2-1; clone_size: .; v_call: TRBV12-5; d_call: .
cdr3_nt: TGTGCCAGCTCACCACAGGGACAGCCAAACACCGGGGAGCTGTTTTTT; cdr3_aa: CASSPQGQPNTGELFF; j_call: TRBJ2-2; clone_size: .; v_call: TRBV18; d_call: TRBD1
cdr3_nt: TGTGCCACCAGCAGAGCCGGACAGGGTACCGGTGGCTACACCTTC; cdr3_aa: CATSRAGQGTGGYTF; j_call: TRBJ1-2; clone_size: .; v_call: TRBV15; d_call: TRBD1
cdr3_nt: TGTGCCAGCAGCTACTTACTCCCGGGACAGGGTCCCGTCTCCTACGAGCAGTACTTC; cdr3_aa: CASSYLLPGQGPVSYEQYF; j_call: TRBJ2-7; clone_size: .; v_call: TRBV11-2; d_call: TRBD1
cdr3_nt: TGCGCCAGCAGCCAAGATCGGGCGGACGGCCGGTCCAAAAACATTCAGTACTTC; cdr3_aa: CASSQDRADGRSKNIQYF; j_call: TRBJ2-4; clone_size: .; v_call: TRBV4-1; d_call: .
cdr3_nt: TGTGCCAGCAGCGTCGACAGGGGGCTAAGTCCCTATGGCTACACCTTC; cdr3_aa: CASSVDRGLSPYGYTF; j_call: TRBJ1-2; clone_size: .; v_call: TRBV7-3; d_call: TRBD1
cdr3_nt: TGTGCCAGCAGGGGGGGACAAGAAAGGTCCTACGAGCAGTACTTC; cdr3_aa: CASRGGQERSYEQYF; j_call: TRBJ2-7; clone_size: .; v_call: TRBV6-1; d_call: .
cdr3_nt: TGCGCCAGCAGCCCGGACAGGATCTATGGCTACACCTTC; cdr3_aa: CASSPDRIYGYTF; j_call: TRBJ1-2; clone_size: .; v_call: TRBV5-1; d_call: TRBD1
cdr3_nt: TGTGCCACCAGCAACAGAAATTCACCCCTCCACTTT; cdr3_aa: CATSNRNSPLHF; j_call: TRBJ1-6; clone_size: once; v_call: TRBV15; d_call: .
cdr3_nt: TGTGCCTGGGTAGGGCAGTATAGCAATCAGCCCCAGCATTTT; cdr3_aa: CAWVGQYSNQPQHF; j_call: TRBJ1-5; clone_size: .; v_call: TRBV30; d_call: .
cdr3_nt: TGTGCCATCAGTGATATGGGTGGAAGCAATCAGCCCCAGCATTTT; cdr3_aa: CAISDMGGSNQPQHF; j_call: TRBJ1-5; clone_size: once; v_call: TRBV10-3; d_call: .
cdr3_nt: TGTGCTAGTGGTTTGGTACTGAGAAGGTCAAATGAAAAACTGTTTTTT; cdr3_aa: CASGLVLRRSNEKLFF; j_call: TRBJ1-4; clone_size: .; v_call: TRBV12-5; d_call: .
cdr3_nt: TGTGCCAGCTCACCCCCAGGGGGTGATCAGCCCCAGCATTTT; cdr3_aa: CASSPPGGDQPQHF; j_call: TRBJ1-5; clone_size: .; v_call: TRBV18; d_call: TRBD1
cdr3_nt: TGTGCCAGCAGCAGGACAGGGAACACTGAAGCTTTCTTT; cdr3_aa: CASSRTGNTEAFF; j_call: TRBJ1-1; clone_size: few; v_call: TRBV4-2; d_call: TRBD1
cdr3_nt: TGCGCCAGCAGCCAACGGGGGGGTGCAGCTTTCTTT; cdr3_aa: CASSQRGGAAFF; j_call: TRBJ1-1; clone_size: .; v_call: TRBV4-1; d_call: .
cdr3_nt: TGTGCCAGCAGCTCGCCCCGGACAGGGTACACCTTC; cdr3_aa: CASSSPRTGYTF; j_call: TRBJ1-2; clone_size: few; v_call: TRBV7-9; d_call: TRBD1
cdr3_nt: TGTGCCAGCAGCTTAGCGGAAGGGAAGGGGGAGCAGTACTTC; cdr3_aa: CASSLAEGKGEQYF; j_call: TRBJ2-7; clone_size: .; v_call: TRBV7-9; d_call: .
cdr3_nt: TGTGCCAGCAGTGACCCGGGAGGGTCAGATACGCAGTATTTT; cdr3_aa: CASSDPGGSDTQYF; j_call: TRBJ2-3; clone_size: .; v_call: TRBV6-4; d_call: TRBD2
cdr3_nt: TGCGCCAGCAGACCGGACAGCTCCTACGAGCAGTACTTC; cdr3_aa: CASRPDSSYEQYF; j_call: TRBJ2-7; clone_size: .; v_call: TRBV5-1; d_call: .
cdr3_nt: TGCGCCAGCAGCCAAGATCCCAGTGACATCGGTGGCTACACCTTC; cdr3_aa: CASSQDPSDIGGYTF; j_call: TRBJ1-2; clone_size: .; v_call: TRBV4-1; d_call: .
cdr3_nt: TGTGCCAGCAGCGCCTCGGACAGGGAAATTTTTTCACCCCTCCACTTT; cdr3_aa: CASSASDREIFSPLHF; j_call: TRBJ1-6; clone_size: once; v_call: TRBV5-8; d_call: TRBD1
cdr3_nt: TGTGCCAGTAGTTGGGGGGGGGCCTACAATGAGCAGTTCTTC; cdr3_aa: CASSWGGAYNEQFF; j_call: TRBJ2-1; clone_size: .; v_call: TRBV19; d_call: TRBD2
cdr3_nt: TGTGCCAGCAGTGAAGCAGGGCGCCCCCAAAAAGCTTTCTTT; cdr3_aa: CASSEAGRPQKAFF; j_call: TRBJ1-1; clone_size: few; v_call: TRBV27; d_call: .